This T cell receptor (beta chain) comes out of a study of T cells after yellow fever vaccination. Overall study findings and caveats: The secondary T-cell response peaked on day 5, not day 15, but was weaker.

TCR cDNA, made by 5'RACE template switching, carried an added universal primer site and UMIs. TCRdb reprocessed the 5' RACE reads via MiXCR and lists one record per CDR3 protein. The sample records 200,000 to 250,000 distinct CDR3 sequences, more than 3% being singletons. To note about this clonotype: Its antigen remains unknown.

Per germline, CDR1 SGHTA and CDR2 FQGNSA. V was shortened by 2 bases and J by 4 bases, with 8 bases between the two germline ends. The CDR3 covers 13 residues. The sequence derives from a man aged 18-30 years who received the YFV17D yellow fever vaccine. The chain uses TRBV7-2 and TRBJ1-1; D is unresolved. The source material was CD4+ T cells sorted from PBMCs, sampled 10 days after the yellow fever booster vaccination. The CDR3 bases are TGTGCCAGCAGCTTATCGATGAGCACTGAAGCTTTCTTT. As protein: CASSLSMSTEAFF.